Sequencing of this TCR beta chain was carried out in a study of cytomegalovirus exposure and HLA in healthy donors. Notes on the study in general: Within an earlier analysis, most TCR beta V segments proved productive either about 87% or about 30% of the time.

Of note for this clone: What it binds is not known.

Germline assignment: CDR1 SGHTA and CDR2 FQGNSA. This CDR3 has 15 residues. Trimming removed 1 base at V and 6 bases at J, with 12 bases between. With 60 Vbeta and 13 Jbeta primers, the PCR was carried out. This table comes from immunoSEQ multiplex PCR, and its TCRdb copy is limited to in-frame clones, with some not included. Here the sample spans 200,000 to 250,000 clones, 77% being singletons. The TCR originated in a woman in her sixties or seventies in good health and CMV-seropositive. The V gene is TRBV7-2, the J gene TRBJ2-2; D is uncertain. Source material: PBMCs. For the CDR3, the DNA is TGTGCCAGCAGCTTAGAATCGGGTGTGCCCGGGGAGCTGTTTTTT. Its protein is CASSLESGVPGELFF.